Below are 30 T cell receptor beta chains sequenced from a single sample in a study of cytomegalovirus exposure and HLA in healthy donors (dated by TCRdb to about 2017). The library was obtained by the immunoSEQ multiplex PCR assay. As stored in TCRdb, this immuneACCESS dataset retains in-frame rearrangements with V and J assigned. A fraction of the clones does not appear; measured against another copy, unresolved V genes explain less than half of the discrepancy, and the remainder lacks a known reason. Counted in this sample were roughly 300,000 clones; about 85% of them appeared once. The ten largest clones represent roughly 1.2% of the sample. The sample consisted of PBMCs. These receptors were taken from a woman aged 25-40 years in good health and CMV-seropositive.

This chain uses TRBV30 with TRBJ2-2; D not resolved. CDR1 and CDR2 (germline): GTSNPN, SVGIG (reference sequence). CDR3 length equals 12 residues. Trimming removed 5 bases at V and 3 bases at J, with 7 bases between. The CDR3 region has the DNA TGTGCCTGGCCAGATCACACCGGGGAGCTGTTTTTT. Encoded protein: CAWPDHTGELFF.

The chain carries TRBV27 and TRBJ1-2, with D unresolved. The CDR3 extends over 12 amino acids. Germline lookup yields CDR1 MNHEY and CDR2 SMNVEV (reference sequence). V shed 0 bases and J shed 7 bases, with 6 bases lying between them. This CDR3 is CASSLSGVGYTF. As DNA, the CDR3 is TGTGCCAGCAGTTTATCAGGAGTTGGCTACACCTTC.

This chain links TRBV7-2 with TRBJ2-3; TRBD2 matches at 8 bases. The CDR3 extends over 15 amino acids. From germline, CDR1 is SGHTA and CDR2 FQGNSA. V was pared by 5 bases and J by 2 bases, with 6 bases of the junction left unmatched. DNA for the CDR3: TGTGCCAGCAGCCTACTACTAGCGGTCACAGATACGCAGTATTTT. Its protein is CASSLLLAVTDTQYF.

This clone has only one observation. The V gene is TRBV7-9, the J gene TRBJ1-2; tentative D call: TRBD1 (6 bases). The V end was cut by 4 bases, the J end by 6 bases, with 12 bases between. The CDR3 loop spans 13 amino acids. From germline, CDR1 is SEHNR and CDR2 FQNEAQ (reference sequence). CDR3 in DNA: TGTGCCAGCAGCTCCCAAGCAGGGGATGGCTACACCTTC. Encoded protein: CASSSQAGDGYTF. The whole variable domain, filled in from reference TRBV7-9 and TRBJ1-2, reads DTGVSQNPRHKITKRGQNVTFRCDPISEHNRLYWYRQTLGQGPEFLTYFQNEAQLEKSRLLSDRFSAERPKGSFSTLEIQRTEQGDSAMYLCASSSQAGDGYTFGSGTRLTVV.

The V gene is TRBV7-2, the J gene TRBJ2-7; TRBD2 aligns across 10 bases. Germline V gene lookup returns CDR1 SGHTA and CDR2 FQGNSA. V lost 2 bases to trimming and J lost 0 bases; unmatched junction nucleotides: 7. The CDR3 is made up of 17 amino acids. CDR3 bases: TGTGCCAGCAGCTTAACTAGCGGGGTTGAATTCTCCTACGAGCAGTACTTC. Encoded protein: CASSLTSGVEFSYEQYF.

The rearrangement links TRBV6-6 to TRBJ1-3; D remains unclear. Germline CDR1 is MNHNY and CDR2 is SVGAGI (reference sequence). This CDR3 region has 15 residues. V lost 6 bases and J 0 bases, leaving 12 bases between the germline ends. The CDR3 loop is CASSLDWSSGNTIYF. CDR3 sequence (DNA): TGTGCCAGCAGCCTCGACTGGAGCTCTGGAAACACCATATATTTT.

This clone was detected a few times. The chain has TRBV10-3 and TRBJ1-6; the match to TRBD1 covers 7 bases. Trimming removed 8 bases from V and 0 bases from J; junction bases left unmatched: 7. Germline CDR1 is ENHRY and CDR2 is SYGVKD. CDR3 length equals 16 residues. CDR3 sequence (DNA): TGTGCCATCGTAACGGGACAGTCCTCCTATAATTCACCCCTCCACTTT. Translated, it gives CAIVTGQSSYNSPLHF.

The chain recombines TRBV5-6 with TRBJ1-5, with a weak D call TRBD1 (6 bases). In germline, CDR1 is SGHDT, CDR2 YYEEEE. This CDR3 is 16 amino acids long. Trimming stripped 4 bases from V and 6 bases from J, with 20 bases between. The CDR3 coding sequence is TGTGCCAGCAGCCCCAGATCGGGGGCCTGGGGTCAGCCCCAGCATTTT. Protein: CASSPRSGAWGQPQHF.

In regard to this clone: The same CDR3 also results from other DNA sequences found in this sample. This chain uses TRBV18 with TRBJ1-2; D is unclear. Germline lookup yields CDR1 KGHSH and CDR2 LQKENI. The CDR3 length is 14 residues. Deletions cut 3 bases from V and 0 bases from J, with 8 bases between. The CDR3 spells CASSPQDSNYGYTF. CDR3 DNA: TGTGCCAGCTCACCTCAGGATTCTAACTATGGCTACACCTTC.

J is TRBJ1-5 and V is TRBV4-3; 8 positions match TRBD1. Germline V gives CDR1 LGHNA, CDR2 YSLEER. J lost 4 bases, V lost 1 base, and 6 bases had no gene match. The CDR3 runs 16 residues. CDR3 region: CASSQVYQGANQPQHF. CDR3 nucleotide sequence: TGCGCCAGCAGCCAAGTTTATCAGGGGGCGAATCAGCCCCAGCATTTT.

The V call is TRBV18, the J call TRBJ1-6, with D unclear. Germline V CDR1 and CDR2: KGHSH, LQKENI. The V gene lost 0 bases and the J gene lost 0 bases, with 9 bases spanning the gap. This CDR3 spans 17 amino acids. This CDR3 is CASSPPGVNSYNSPLHF. DNA for the CDR3: TGTGCCAGCTCACCACCCGGGGTGAACTCCTATAATTCACCCCTCCACTTT. Variable domain in full (rest from reference TRBV18 and TRBJ1-6): NAGVMQNPRHLVRRRGQEARLRCSPMKGHSHVYWYRQLPEEGLKFMVYLQKENIIDESGMPKERFSAEFPKEGPSILRIQQVVRGDSAAYFCASSPPGVNSYNSPLHFGNGTRLTVT.

The chain couples TRBV5-1 to TRBJ2-2, with D unresolved. This CDR3 contains 15 residues. V lost 0 bases and J 2 bases, leaving 8 bases between the germline ends. Germline V gene lookup returns CDR1 SGHRS and CDR2 YFSETQ. For the CDR3, the DNA is TGCGCCAGCAGCTTGGCGGTTAGAAACACCGGGGAGCTGTTTTTT. Protein: CASSLAVRNTGELFF.

The rearrangement links TRBV25-1 to TRBJ1-1, with D possibly TRBD1 on 6 matching bases. Germline values: CDR1 MGHDK, CDR2 SYGVNS. The length of the CDR3 is 15 residues. Trimming took 6 bases from V and 0 from J, leaving 14 bases between them. The CDR3 region has the DNA TGTGCCAGCAGGGATGAACAGGGTATGAACACTGAAGCTTTCTTT. Translating gives CASRDEQGMNTEAFF.

The chain is built from TRBV27 and TRBJ2-3; 8 bases match TRBD2. The trim removed 2 bases at V and 5 bases at J, leaving 3 bases unmatched. Per germline, CDR1 MNHEY and CDR2 SMNVEV (reference sequence). The CDR3 runs 14 residues. The CDR3 coding sequence is TGTGCCAGCAGTTTAGCGGGAGGTAGAGATACGCAGTATTTT. This sequence encodes CASSLAGGRDTQYF.

This clone was observed a single time. This chain connects TRBV2 to TRBJ1-5, with D perhaps TRBD1 (5 bases). Germline CDR1 and CDR2: SNHLY and FYNNEI. V dropped 7 bases and J dropped 4 bases, with 11 bases sitting between them. The CDR3 contains 13 residues. The CDR3 DNA follows: TGTGCCAGCACGGGACGCAATAATCAGCCCCAGCATTTT. Translation gives CASTGRNNQPQHF.

This clone was seen just once. The chain carries TRBV27 and TRBJ2-7, with TRBD1 matching 9 bases. The J segment lost 3 bases and the V segment lost 2 bases, leaving 8 bases of the junction unmatched. Looked up from germline, CDR1 is MNHEY and CDR2 is SMNVEV (reference sequence). This CDR3 is built from 16 residues. DNA of the CDR3: TGTGCCAGCAGTTTAGCCCCGGGACAGGGTTTCTACGAGCAGTACTTC. Translation gives CASSLAPGQGFYEQYF.

The rearrangement uses TRBV19 and TRBJ1-6, with D perhaps TRBD1 (5 bases). The CDR3 length is 10 residues. Germline V gene data show CDR1 as LNHDA and CDR2 as SQIVND (reference sequence). The CDR3, as DNA: TGTGGAGTCGGGGGGTCACCCCTCCACTTT. Translating it yields CGVGGSPLHF.

The V gene is TRBV4-1, the J gene TRBJ1-1; D unclear. Germline V gene lookup returns CDR1 MGHRA and CDR2 YSYEKL. The germline V and J ends were trimmed by 1 base and 1 base, with 16 bases remaining between them. The CDR3 is 17 residues long. CDR3 region: CASSQGSLAGSNTEAFF. The CDR3 DNA follows: TGCGCCAGCAGCCAAGGCAGTCTTGCCGGGTCGAACACTGAAGCTTTCTTT.

The chain couples TRBV4-2 to TRBJ2-2, with TRBD1 matching over 7 bases. From germline, CDR1 is LGHNA and CDR2 YNFKEQ. The trim removed 0 bases at V and 2 bases at J, leaving 6 bases unmatched. This CDR3 spans 17 amino acids. The CDR3 DNA is TGTGCCAGCAGCCAAGACCCGACAGGGACCAACACCGGGGAGCTGTTTTTT. Its protein is CASSQDPTGTNTGELFF.

The CDR3 protein is CASSPVGTAKNIQYF. CDR3 DNA: TGTGCCAGCAGCCCCGTCGGGACCGCCAAAAACATTCAGTACTTC. The chain links TRBV11-2 to TRBJ2-4; possibly TRBD1 or TRBD2 for D (5 bases each). Between the trimmed V and J ends, which lost 5 bases and 1 base, there was a span of 12 bases. The CDR3 is 15 residues long. Germline loops: CDR1 SGHAT, CDR2 FQNNGV.

The genes are TRBV5-1 and TRBJ2-7, with TRBD2 matching over 13 bases. This CDR3 has 15 residues. Germline V gene sequence: CDR1 SGHRS, CDR2 YFSETQ. The V gene end was trimmed by 4 bases and the J gene end by 4 bases; junction bases not matched to a gene: 5. The CDR3: CASSEGLAGFYEQYF. DNA of the CDR3: TGCGCCAGCAGCGAGGGACTAGCGGGGTTTTACGAGCAGTACTTC.

This clone appeared a single time. Other DNA sequences within the sample encode an identical CDR3. The chain recombines TRBV6-5 with TRBJ2-7; D is perhaps TRBD1 or TRBD2 (5 bases each). Trimming pared 6 bases from V and 4 bases from J, leaving 10 bases between. The CDR3 totals 12 residues. Germline-derived CDR1 and CDR2 are MNHEY and SVGAGI. In DNA form, the CDR3 reads TGTGCCAGCAGGGGACCTTCGTACGAGCAGTACTTC. This codes for CASRGPSYEQYF.

The genes are TRBV5-6 and TRBJ2-5; TRBD1 matches at 9 bases. The CDR3 consists of 15 residues. V gave up 6 bases and J gave up 2 bases; unmatched junction bases: 8. The germline V gene encodes CDR1 SGHDT and CDR2 YYEEEE. The CDR3: CASTTDRGNQETQYF. DNA of the CDR3: TGTGCCAGCACCACGGACAGGGGTAATCAAGAGACCCAGTACTTC.

The chain employs TRBV9 and TRBJ2-7; 9 positions match TRBD1. V lost 2 bases and J lost 3; bases outside the gene matches: 6. Germline CDR1 and CDR2: SGDLS and YYNGEE. The length of the CDR3 is 15 residues. Here the CDR3 reads CASSVMGQGSYEQYF. DNA of the CDR3: TGTGCCAGCAGCGTTATGGGACAGGGCAGCTACGAGCAGTACTTC.

CDR3 nucleotides: TGTGCCAGCCTAGTAAAGGGCGGGCTGGGTGGCTACACCTTC. As protein: CASLVKGGLGGYTF. This rearrangement joins TRBV18 to TRBJ1-2; D gene unclear. V was shortened by 8 bases and J by 7 bases, with 20 bases between the two germline ends. There are 14 residues in the CDR3. Germline loops: CDR1 KGHSH, CDR2 LQKENI.

The genes are TRBV11-1 and TRBJ2-7; D is ambiguous. CDR1 SGHAT and CDR2 FQDESV come from the germline V gene (reference sequence). This CDR3 comprises 14 residues. Trimming left V 1 base short and J 3 bases short, with 10 bases between. CDR3 nucleotide sequence: TGTGCCAGCAGCTTAGGGTCCCCCGTCTACGAGCAGTACTTC. This sequence encodes CASSLGSPVYEQYF.

V is TRBV28 and J is TRBJ1-1, with 8 bases lining up with TRBD1. The CDR3 has 15 amino acids. Germline assignment: CDR1 MDHEN and CDR2 SYDVKM. Germline trimming cut 7 bases from V and 1 base from J; bases unmatched to any gene: 8. The CDR3 loop is CASKMGDRRNTEAFF. In DNA, the CDR3 is TGTGCCAGCAAAATGGGGGACAGGCGGAACACTGAAGCTTTCTTT.

This clone appeared a single time. The rearrangement uses TRBV19 and TRBJ2-2, with D hard to call. V lost 2 bases and J lost 5, with 9 bases in between. Germline V gene lookup returns CDR1 LNHDA and CDR2 SQIVND (reference sequence). The CDR3 is 14 amino acids. CDR3 protein: CASSINIGTGELFF. CDR3 DNA sequence: TGTGCCAGTAGTATAAACATCGGGACCGGGGAGCTGTTTTTT.

V is TRBV11-2 and J is TRBJ2-3; D remains unclear. The CDR3 runs 12 residues. Germline V gene sequence: CDR1 SGHAT, CDR2 FQNNGV. V lost 8 bases and J lost 0, with 6 bases in between. CDR3 sequence reads: CASGSSTDTQYF. Written as DNA, the CDR3 is TGTGCCAGCGGTTCCAGCACAGATACGCAGTATTTT. The variable domain in full, with the rest retrieved from reference TRBV11-2 and TRBJ2-3, is EAGVAQSPRYKIIEKRQSVAFWCNPISGHATLYWYQQILGQGPKLLIQFQNNGVVDDSQLPKDRFSAERLKGVDSTLKIQPAKLEDSAVYLCASGSSTDTQYFGPGTRLTVL.

The chain is built from TRBV28 and TRBJ1-6; 10 bases are shared with TRBD1. CDR3 length equals 14 residues. V lost 5 bases to trimming and J lost 8 bases; unmatched junction nucleotides: 3. Per germline, CDR1 MDHEN and CDR2 SYDVKM. The CDR3 region is CASSRDRGHSPLHF. CDR3 DNA sequence: TGTGCCAGCAGTCGCGACAGGGGGCATTCACCCCTCCACTTT.